This is a list of T cell receptor beta chains from one sample in a study of blood T cell repertoires in COVID-19. Data came from immunoSEQ multiplex PCR; TCRdb stores just in-frame clones and leaves some out. There are over 40,000 clones in the sample; around nine tenths occur only once, and nearly 10% lies in the top ten. Material for sequencing was peripheral blood. These receptors were taken from a woman older than 75 with acute or convalescent COVID-19. CDR3s include the opening cysteine and the closing phenylalanine or tryptophan. Fields, in order: J gene, clone size, D gene, V gene, CDR3 length, CDR3 protein, CDR3 DNA. D genes are given only for firm matches. For some rows the clone size is stated as once, few or many, or as a class when expanded; others skip it.

J: TRBJ2-1; size: -; D: TRBD1; V: TRBV28; length: 15; CDR3: CASRRGTGDYNEQFF; DNA: TGTGCCAGTAGACGGGGGACAGGAGACTACAATGAGCAGTTCTTC
J: TRBJ1-1; size: -; D: TRBD1; V: TRBV2; length: 13; CDR3: CASKGQGNTEAFF; DNA: TGTGCCAGCAAGGGACAGGGGAACACTGAAGCTTTCTTT
J: TRBJ2-1; size: few; D: TRBD2; V: TRBV6-4; length: 15; CDR3: CASSRRTSGNNEQFF; DNA: TGTGCCAGCAGCCGACGGACTAGCGGAAACAATGAGCAGTTCTTC
J: TRBJ1-3; size: -; D: TRBD1; V: TRBV5-1; length: 16; CDR3: CASSSDSGGPGNTIYF; DNA: TGCGCCAGCAGCTCCGACTCAGGGGGCCCAGGAAACACCATATATTTT
J: TRBJ2-7; size: few; D: -; V: TRBV10-3; length: 14; CDR3: CAISDPPRAYEQYF; DNA: TGTGCCATCAGTGACCCTCCTCGCGCCTACGAGCAGTACTTC
J: TRBJ2-7; size: once; D: TRBD2; V: TRBV19; length: 15; CDR3: CASSPAAGGPYEQYF; DNA: TGTGCCAGTAGCCCAGCAGCGGGAGGCCCCTACGAGCAGTACTTC
J: TRBJ1-2; size: -; D: -; V: TRBV5-1; length: 14; CDR3: CASSPGLIAGGYTF; DNA: TGCGCCAGCAGCCCCGGACTGATAGCGGGTGGCTACACCTTC
J: TRBJ1-3; size: -; D: -; V: TRBV5-8; length: 13; CDR3: CASSLYSLGALHF; DNA: TGTGCCAGCAGCTTGTACAGTTTGGGGGCCTTGCATTTT
J: TRBJ2-7; size: -; D: -; V: TRBV5-5; length: 15; CDR3: CASSEGGGTIYEQYF; DNA: TGTGCCAGCAGCGAGGGGGGGGGCACCATCTACGAGCAGTACTTC
J: TRBJ2-7; size: few; D: TRBD1; V: TRBV3-1/TRBV3-2; length: 17; CDR3: CASSQDKGGTGLYEQYF; DNA: TGTGCCAGCAGCCAAGATAAGGGGGGGACAGGGCTCTACGAGCAGTACTTC
J: TRBJ1-1; size: few; D: -; V: TRBV2; length: 14; CDR3: CASSVGHKRTEAFF; DNA: TGTGCCAGCAGTGTAGGACACAAGCGCACTGAAGCTTTCTTT
J: TRBJ1-2; size: -; D: -; V: TRBV30; length: 15; CDR3: CAWSVPAGGRYGYTF; DNA: TGTGCCTGGAGTGTACCCGCCGGGGGGAGGTATGGCTACACCTTC
J: TRBJ1-4; size: -; D: -; V: TRBV25-1; length: 14; CDR3: CASSAPDSNEKLFF; DNA: TGTGCCAGCAGTGCCCCGGACAGTAATGAAAAACTGTTTTTT
J: TRBJ1-5; size: -; D: -; V: TRBV7-2; length: 14; CDR3: CASSLGRGFQPQHF; DNA: TGTGCCAGCAGCTTAGGTAGGGGTTTCCAGCCCCAGCATTTT
J: TRBJ1-1; size: -; D: TRBD1; V: TRBV19; length: 16; CDR3: CASMRAGGSVNTEAFF; DNA: TGTGCCAGTATGCGTGCAGGGGGGAGTGTGAACACTGAAGCTTTCTTT
J: TRBJ1-6; size: -; D: TRBD1; V: TRBV6-5; length: 16; CDR3: CASSYSHRGFGSPLHF; DNA: TGTGCCAGCAGTTACTCGCACAGGGGGTTCGGATCACCCCTCCACTTT
J: TRBJ1-2; size: -; D: TRBD1; V: TRBV6-2/TRBV6-3; length: 14; CDR3: CASSYSTGGGGYTF; DNA: TGTGCCAGCAGTTACTCAACAGGGGGCGGTGGCTACACCTTC
J: TRBJ2-2; size: -; D: -; V: TRBV2; length: 13; CDR3: CASSKSTPGELFF; DNA: TGTGCCAGCAGTAAGAGTACCCCCGGGGAGCTGTTTTTT
J: TRBJ1-1; size: -; D: TRBD1; V: TRBV4-3; length: 15; CDR3: CASIPDREDSTEAFF; DNA: TGCGCCAGCATCCCGGACAGGGAGGATAGCACTGAAGCTTTCTTT
J: TRBJ1-1; size: medium-sized; D: -; V: TRBV9; length: 14; CDR3: CASSARGGADEAFF; DNA: TGTGCCAGCAGTGCAAGAGGGGGGGCGGATGAAGCTTTCTTT
J: TRBJ2-7; size: -; D: TRBD2; V: TRBV7-2; length: 14; CDR3: CASSLGGGGYEQYF; DNA: TGTGCCAGCAGCTTAGGGGGGGGAGGCTACGAGCAGTACTTC
J: TRBJ2-2; size: -; D: TRBD1; V: TRBV15; length: 17; CDR3: CATSRDLGQSNTGELFF; DNA: TGTGCCACCAGCAGAGATCTGGGACAGTCGAACACCGGGGAGCTGTTTTTT
J: TRBJ1-1; size: -; D: -; V: TRBV12-3/TRBV12-4; length: 13; CDR3: CASTEGGTRKAFF; DNA: TGTGCCAGCACTGAGGGTGGAACCCGTAAAGCTTTCTTT
J: TRBJ2-7; size: -; D: -; V: TRBV4-3; length: 13; CDR3: CASSQEATARQYF; DNA: TGCGCCAGCAGCCAAGAGGCGACAGCCCGGCAGTACTTC
J: TRBJ1-2; size: -; D: TRBD1; V: TRBV19; length: 15; CDR3: CASSPPGQGSYGYTF; DNA: TGTGCCAGTAGTCCCCCGGGACAGGGCTCCTATGGCTACACCTTC
J: TRBJ2-3; size: -; D: -; V: TRBV18; length: 18; CDR3: CASSVTMAGSGSTDTQYF; DNA: TGTGCCAGCTCCGTCACCATGGCGGGGTCAGGGTCCACAGATACGCAGTATTTT
J: TRBJ2-2; size: -; D: TRBD1; V: TRBV19; length: 14; CDR3: CASSPDRATGELFF; DNA: TGTGCCAGTAGCCCTGACAGGGCCACCGGGGAGCTGTTTTTT